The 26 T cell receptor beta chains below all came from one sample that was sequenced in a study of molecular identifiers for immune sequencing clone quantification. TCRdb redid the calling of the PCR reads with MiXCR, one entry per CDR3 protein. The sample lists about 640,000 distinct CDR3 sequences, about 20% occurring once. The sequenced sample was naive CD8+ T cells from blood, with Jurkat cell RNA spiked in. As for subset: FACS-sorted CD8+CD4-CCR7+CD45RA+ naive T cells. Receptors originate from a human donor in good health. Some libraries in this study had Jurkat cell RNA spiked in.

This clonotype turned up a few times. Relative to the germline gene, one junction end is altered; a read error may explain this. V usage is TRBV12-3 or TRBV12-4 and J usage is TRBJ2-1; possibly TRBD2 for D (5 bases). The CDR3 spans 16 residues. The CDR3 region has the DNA TGTGCCTGCAGGAACCATGAAGAGGGTGCGTGGAATGAGCAGTTCTTC. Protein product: CACRNHEEGAWNEQFF.

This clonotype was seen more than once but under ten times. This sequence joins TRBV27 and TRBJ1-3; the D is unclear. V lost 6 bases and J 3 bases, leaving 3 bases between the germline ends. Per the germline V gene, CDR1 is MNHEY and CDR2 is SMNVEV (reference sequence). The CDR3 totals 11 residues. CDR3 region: CASRYGNTIYF. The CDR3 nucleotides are TGTGCCAGCAGATATGGAAACACCATATATTTT.

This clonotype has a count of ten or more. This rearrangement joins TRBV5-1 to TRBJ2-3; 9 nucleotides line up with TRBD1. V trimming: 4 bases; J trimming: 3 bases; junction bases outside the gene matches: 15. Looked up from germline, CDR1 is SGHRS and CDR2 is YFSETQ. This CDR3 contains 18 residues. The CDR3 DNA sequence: TGCGCCAGCAGCCCCGTCCCGGGACAGGGAGCGGGGACAGATACGCAGTATTTT. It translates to CASSPVPGQGAGTDTQYF.

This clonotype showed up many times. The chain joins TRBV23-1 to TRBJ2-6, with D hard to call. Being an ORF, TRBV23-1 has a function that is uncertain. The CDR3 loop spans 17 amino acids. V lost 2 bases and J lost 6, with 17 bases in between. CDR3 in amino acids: CASSQVSGPFVANVLTF. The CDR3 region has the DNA TGCGCCAGCAGTCAAGTTTCAGGCCCCTTCGTGGCCAACGTCCTGACTTTC.

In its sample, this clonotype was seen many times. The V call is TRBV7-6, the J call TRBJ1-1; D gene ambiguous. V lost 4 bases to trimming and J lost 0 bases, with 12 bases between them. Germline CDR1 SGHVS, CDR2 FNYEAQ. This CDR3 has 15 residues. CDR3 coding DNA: TGTGCCAGCAGCTCAGAAGTGGGCATGAACACTGAAGCTTTCTTT. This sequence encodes CASSSEVGMNTEAFF.

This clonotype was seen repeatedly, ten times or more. CDR3 residues: CASSFSGGGRDTQYF. The DNA of the CDR3 is TGTGCCAGCAGTTTCAGCGGGGGGGGGCGGGATACGCAGTATTTT. The chain uses TRBV12-3 or TRBV12-4 and TRBJ2-3; TRBD2 aligns across 10 bases. The CDR3 consists of 15 residues. Trimming at V came to 3 bases and at J to 6 bases, leaving 6 bases not matched to a gene.

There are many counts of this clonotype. Here the CDR3 reads CASTTMGLVPGELFF. The CDR3 coding sequence is TGTGCCAGCACCACGATGGGACTAGTCCCCGGGGAGCTGTTTTTT. This chain connects TRBV6-2 or TRBV6-3 to TRBJ2-2, with TRBD2 identical over 8 bases. Germline CDR1 MNHEY, CDR2 SVGEGT. CDR3 length equals 15 residues. The trim removed 7 bases at V and 6 bases at J, leaving 10 bases unmatched.

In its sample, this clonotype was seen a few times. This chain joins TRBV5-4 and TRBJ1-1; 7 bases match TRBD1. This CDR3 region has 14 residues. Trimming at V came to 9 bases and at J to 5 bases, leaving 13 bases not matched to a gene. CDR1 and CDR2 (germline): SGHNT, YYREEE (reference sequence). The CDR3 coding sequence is TGTGCCACAGGAGGGGGCTCGGGGGGAACTGAAGCTTTCTTT. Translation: CATGGGSGGTEAFF.

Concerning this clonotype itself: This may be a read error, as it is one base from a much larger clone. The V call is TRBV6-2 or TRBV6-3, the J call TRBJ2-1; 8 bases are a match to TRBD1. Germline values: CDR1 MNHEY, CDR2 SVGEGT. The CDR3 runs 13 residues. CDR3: CASIRQGYNGQFF. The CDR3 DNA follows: TGTGCCAGCATTCGACAGGGGTACAATGGGCAGTTCTTC.

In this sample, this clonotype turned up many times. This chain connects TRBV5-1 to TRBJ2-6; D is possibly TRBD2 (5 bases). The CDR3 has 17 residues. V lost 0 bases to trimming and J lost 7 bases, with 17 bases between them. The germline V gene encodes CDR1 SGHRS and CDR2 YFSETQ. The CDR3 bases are TGCGCCAGCAGCTTGGGTCTGGTTGGACTGATTGCCAACGTCCTGACTTTC. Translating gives CASSLGLVGLIANVLTF.

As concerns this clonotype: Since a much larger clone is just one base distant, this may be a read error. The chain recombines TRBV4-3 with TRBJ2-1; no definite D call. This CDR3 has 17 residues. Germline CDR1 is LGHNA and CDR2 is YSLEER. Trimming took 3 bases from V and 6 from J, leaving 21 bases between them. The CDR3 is CASSQAVPEPMSNEQFF. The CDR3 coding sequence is TGCGCCAGCAGCCAGGCCGTCCCGGAGCCAATGAGCAATGAGCAGTTCTTC.

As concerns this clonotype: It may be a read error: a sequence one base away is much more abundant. The CDR3: CASSEGLRWEETQYF. The CDR3 nucleotides are TGTGCCAGCAGTGAAGGACTACGATGGGAAGAGACCCAGTACTTC. The chain employs TRBV6-1 and TRBJ2-5; perhaps TRBD2 as D (5 bases). The V gene lost 1 base and the J gene lost 3 bases, with 12 bases spanning the gap. The CDR3 runs to 15 residues. Germline CDR1 is MNHNS and CDR2 is SASEGT.

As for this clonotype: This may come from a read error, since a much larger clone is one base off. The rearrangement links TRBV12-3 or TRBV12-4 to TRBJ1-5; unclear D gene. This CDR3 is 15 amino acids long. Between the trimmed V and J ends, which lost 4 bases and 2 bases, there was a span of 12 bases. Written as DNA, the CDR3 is TGTGCCAGCAGTTGGATAGCGGGCGGCAATCAGCCCCAGCATTTT. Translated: CASSWIAGGNQPQHF.

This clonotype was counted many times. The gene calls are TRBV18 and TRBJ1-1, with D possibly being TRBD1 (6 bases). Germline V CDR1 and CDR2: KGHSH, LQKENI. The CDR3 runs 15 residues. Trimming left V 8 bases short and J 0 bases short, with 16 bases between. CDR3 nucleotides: TGTGCCAGCAACGAACGGGACACAATGAACACTGAAGCTTTCTTT. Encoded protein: CASNERDTMNTEAFF.

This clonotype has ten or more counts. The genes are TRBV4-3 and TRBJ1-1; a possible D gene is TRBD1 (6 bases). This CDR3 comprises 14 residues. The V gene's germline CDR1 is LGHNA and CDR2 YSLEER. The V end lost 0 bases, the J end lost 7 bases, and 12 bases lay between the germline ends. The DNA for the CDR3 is TGCGCCAGCAGCCAAGATCAGGGGAGGGGTGAAGCTTTCTTT. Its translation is CASSQDQGRGEAFF.

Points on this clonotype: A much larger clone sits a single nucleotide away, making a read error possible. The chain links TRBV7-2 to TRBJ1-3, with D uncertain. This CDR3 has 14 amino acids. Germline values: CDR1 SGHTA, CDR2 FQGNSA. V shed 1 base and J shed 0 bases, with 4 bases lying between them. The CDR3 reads CASSLESSGNTIYF. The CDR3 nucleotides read TGTGCCAGCAGCTTAGAATCCTCTGGAAACACCATATATTTT. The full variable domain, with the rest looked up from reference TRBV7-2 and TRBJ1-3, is GAGVSQSPSNKVTEKGKDVELRCDPISGHTALYWYRQSLGQGLEFLIYFQGNSAPDKSGLPSDRFSAERTGGSVSTLTIQRTQQEDSAVYLCASSLESSGNTIYFGEGSWLTVV.

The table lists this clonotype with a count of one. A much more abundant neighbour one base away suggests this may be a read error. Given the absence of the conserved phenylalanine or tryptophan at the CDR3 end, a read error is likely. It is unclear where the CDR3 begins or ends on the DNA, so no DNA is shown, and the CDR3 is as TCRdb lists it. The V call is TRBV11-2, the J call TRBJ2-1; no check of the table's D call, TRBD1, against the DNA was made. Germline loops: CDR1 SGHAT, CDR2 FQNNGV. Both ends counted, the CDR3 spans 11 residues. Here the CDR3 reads CASSLEGHGLL.

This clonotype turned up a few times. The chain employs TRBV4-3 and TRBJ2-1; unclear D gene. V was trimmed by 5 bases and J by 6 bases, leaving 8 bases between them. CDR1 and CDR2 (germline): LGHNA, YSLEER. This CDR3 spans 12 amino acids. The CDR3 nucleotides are TGCGCCAGCAGCGCCAAGTCCAATGAGCAGTTCTTC. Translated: CASSAKSNEQFF.

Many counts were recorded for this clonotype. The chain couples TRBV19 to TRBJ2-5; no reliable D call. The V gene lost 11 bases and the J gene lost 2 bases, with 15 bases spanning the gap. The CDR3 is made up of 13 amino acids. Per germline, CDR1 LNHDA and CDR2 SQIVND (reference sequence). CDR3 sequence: CAPRLGFQETQYF. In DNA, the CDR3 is TGTGCCCCCAGGCTCGGATTTCAAGAGACCCAGTACTTC. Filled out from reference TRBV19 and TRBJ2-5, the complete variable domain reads DGGITQSPKYLFRKEGQNVTLSCEQNLNHDAMYWYRQDPGQGLRLIYYSQIVNDFQKGDIAEGYSVSREKKESFPLTVTSAQKNPTAFYLCAPRLGFQETQYFGPGTRLLVL.

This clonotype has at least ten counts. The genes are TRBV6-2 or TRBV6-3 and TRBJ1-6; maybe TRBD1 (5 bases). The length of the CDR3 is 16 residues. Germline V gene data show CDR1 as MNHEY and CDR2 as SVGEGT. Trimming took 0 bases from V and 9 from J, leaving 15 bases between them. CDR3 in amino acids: CASSYSAGTLGSPLHF. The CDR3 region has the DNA TGTGCCAGCAGTTACTCAGCCGGGACTCTTGGTTCACCCCTCCACTTT.

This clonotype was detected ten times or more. DNA of the CDR3: TGTGCCAGCAGCTTAGCGGACAGGGTAGAAAGAAGCTCCTACGAGCAGTACTTC. The encoded protein is CASSLADRVERSSYEQYF. V is TRBV7-8 and J is TRBJ2-7, with 8 bases matching TRBD1. Unmatched junction bases numbered 10, after V lost 0 bases and J lost 0 bases. Germline CDR1 SGHVS, CDR2 FQNEAQ. CDR3 size: 18 residues.

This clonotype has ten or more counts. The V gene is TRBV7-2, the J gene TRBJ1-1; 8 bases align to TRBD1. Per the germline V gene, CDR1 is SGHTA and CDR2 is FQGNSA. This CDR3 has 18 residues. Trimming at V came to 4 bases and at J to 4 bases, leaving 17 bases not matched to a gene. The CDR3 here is CASSSLKDRVYWSTEAFF. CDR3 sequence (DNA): TGTGCCAGCAGCTCACTAAAGGACAGGGTGTACTGGAGCACTGAAGCTTTCTTT.

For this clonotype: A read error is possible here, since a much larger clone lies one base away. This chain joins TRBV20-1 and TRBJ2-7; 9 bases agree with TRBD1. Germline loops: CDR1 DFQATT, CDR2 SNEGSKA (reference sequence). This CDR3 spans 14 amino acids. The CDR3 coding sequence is TGCAGTGCTACGAGCCGGGACAGGGCCGACGAGCGGTACTTC. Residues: CSATSRDRADERYF.

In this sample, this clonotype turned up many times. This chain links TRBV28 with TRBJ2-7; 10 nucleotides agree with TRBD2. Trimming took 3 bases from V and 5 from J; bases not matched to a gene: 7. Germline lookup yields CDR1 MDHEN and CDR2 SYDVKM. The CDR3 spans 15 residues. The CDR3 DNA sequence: TGTGCCAGCAGTTTCCGGGGACTAGCGTCCCACGAGCAGTACTTC. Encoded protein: CASSFRGLASHEQYF.

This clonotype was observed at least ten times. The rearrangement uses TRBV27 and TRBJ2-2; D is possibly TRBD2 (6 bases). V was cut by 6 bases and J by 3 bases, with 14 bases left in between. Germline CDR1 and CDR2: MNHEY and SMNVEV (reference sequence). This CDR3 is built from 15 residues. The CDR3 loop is CASSLIGGYTGELFF. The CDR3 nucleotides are TGTGCCAGCAGCCTAATCGGGGGATACACCGGGGAGCTGTTTTTT.

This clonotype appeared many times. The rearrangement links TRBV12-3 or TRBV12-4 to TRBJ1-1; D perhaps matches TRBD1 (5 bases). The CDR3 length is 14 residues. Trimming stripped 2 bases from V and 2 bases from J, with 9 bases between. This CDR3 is CASSLPGPNTEAFF. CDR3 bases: TGTGCCAGCAGTTTACCAGGGCCAAACACTGAAGCTTTCTTT.